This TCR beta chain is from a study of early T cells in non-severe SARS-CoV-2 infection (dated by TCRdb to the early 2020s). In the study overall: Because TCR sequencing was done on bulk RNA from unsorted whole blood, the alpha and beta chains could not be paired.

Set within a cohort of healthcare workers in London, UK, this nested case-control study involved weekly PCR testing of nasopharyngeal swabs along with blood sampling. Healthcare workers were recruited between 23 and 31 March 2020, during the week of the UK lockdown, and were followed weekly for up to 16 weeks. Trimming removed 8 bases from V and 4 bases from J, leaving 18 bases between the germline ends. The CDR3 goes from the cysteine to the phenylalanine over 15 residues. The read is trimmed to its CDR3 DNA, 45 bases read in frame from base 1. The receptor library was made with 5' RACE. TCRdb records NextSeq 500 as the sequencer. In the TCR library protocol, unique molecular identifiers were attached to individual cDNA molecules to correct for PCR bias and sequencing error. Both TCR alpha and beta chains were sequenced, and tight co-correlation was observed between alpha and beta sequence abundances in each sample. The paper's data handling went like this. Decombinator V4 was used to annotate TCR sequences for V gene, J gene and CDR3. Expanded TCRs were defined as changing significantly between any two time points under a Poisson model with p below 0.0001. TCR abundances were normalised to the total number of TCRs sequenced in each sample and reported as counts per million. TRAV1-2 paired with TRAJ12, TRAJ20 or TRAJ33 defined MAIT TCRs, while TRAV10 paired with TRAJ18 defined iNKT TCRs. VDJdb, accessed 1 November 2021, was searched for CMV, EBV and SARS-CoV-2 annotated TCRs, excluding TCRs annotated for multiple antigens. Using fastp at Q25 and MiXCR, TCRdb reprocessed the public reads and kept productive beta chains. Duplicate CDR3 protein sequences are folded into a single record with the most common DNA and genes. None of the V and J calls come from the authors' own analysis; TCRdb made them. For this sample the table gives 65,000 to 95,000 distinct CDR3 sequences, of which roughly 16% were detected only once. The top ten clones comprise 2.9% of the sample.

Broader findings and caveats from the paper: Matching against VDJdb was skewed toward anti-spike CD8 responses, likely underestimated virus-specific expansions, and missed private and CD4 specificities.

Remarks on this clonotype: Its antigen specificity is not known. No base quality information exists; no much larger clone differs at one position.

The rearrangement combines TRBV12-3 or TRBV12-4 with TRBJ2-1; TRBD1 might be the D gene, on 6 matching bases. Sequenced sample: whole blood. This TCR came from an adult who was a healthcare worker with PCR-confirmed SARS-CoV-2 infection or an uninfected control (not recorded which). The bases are TGTGCCAGCCCAAGTGGGGAAGGGGGTTACAATGAGCAGTTCTTC. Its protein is CASPSGEGGYNEQFF.